This T cell receptor (beta chain) was observed in a study of blood T cell repertoires in COVID-19. Study-wide context: Samples representing acute and convalescent COVID-19 were sourced from the United States, Italy and Spain. T cells, B-cell-depleted T cells, or PBMCs provided the cDNA or gDNA that served as material.

Original analysis: Amplification of reference gene primers was used by the study to estimate nucleated cell counts. TCRdb's table, derived via immunoSEQ multiplex PCR, lists solely in-frame clones and lacks some. The V and J calls and clone size are taken from that table; D and trimming were inferred from the DNA. The top ten hold 4.2% of the sample, which has about 140,000 clones, 65% to 80% seen once. The clonotype was recovered from a man between 60 and 75 years old with acute or convalescent COVID-19. The material sequenced was peripheral blood.

The CDR3 nucleotides are TGTGCCAGCAGTGAAGCAAGGGGTGGGCAGCCCCAGCATTTT. Amino acids: CASSEARGGQPQHF. The gene calls are TRBV2 and TRBJ1-5; D is perhaps TRBD1 (5 bases). Per germline, CDR1 SNHLY and CDR2 FYNNEI. The V end was cut by 0 bases, the J end by 7 bases, with 10 bases between. There are 14 residues in the CDR3.